The 30 T cell receptor beta chains in this list originate from one sample, sequenced in a study of T cells after somatic rescue of genetic block (dated by TCRdb to the early 2020s). The library relied on the immunoSEQ multiplex PCR assay. TCRdb retrieved this table from immuneACCESS and kept in-frame rearrangements only. Not all clones are present; in checked studies, unresolved V genes account for under half, and no reason is known for the remainder. The sample yields tens of thousands of clones; roughly 91% were counted once. The leading ten clones occupy approximately 2.7% of the sample. Specimen: peripheral blood mononuclear cells (PBMCs). These receptor sequences come from a man aged 25-40 years.

The chain carries TRBV11-2 and TRBJ2-2; 7 bases are a match to TRBD1. Trimming cost V 5 bases and J 4 bases; bases outside gene matches: 4. Germline values: CDR1 SGHAT, CDR2 FQNNGV. The CDR3 runs to 14 residues. The CDR3 nucleotides read TGTGCCAGCAGCGTCACAGGGGTCACCGGGGAGCTGTTTTTT. Its protein product is CASSVTGVTGELFF.

The V gene is TRBV27, the J gene TRBJ2-7; no clear D. With 3 bases removed from V and 6 bases from J, the gap between germline ends came to 9 bases. This CDR3 has 12 residues. Germline lookup yields CDR1 MNHEY and CDR2 SMNVEV (reference sequence). In DNA form, the CDR3 reads TGTGCCAGCAGTTTTCCCGGTTCCGAGCAGTACTTC. This codes for CASSFPGSEQYF.

In its sample, this clone was seen once. The V and J genes are TRBV5-5 and TRBJ2-3; no clear D. Per germline, CDR1 SGHKS and CDR2 YYEKEE (reference sequence). The CDR3 length is 14 residues. The ends were cut back, 2 bases at V and 0 bases at J, with 7 bases in the middle. The CDR3 sequence is CASSFLSSTDTQYF. The CDR3 DNA is TGTGCCAGCAGCTTCCTATCTAGCACAGATACGCAGTATTTT. Complete variable domain (other parts from reference TRBV5-5 and TRBJ2-3): DAGVTQSPTHLIKTRGQQVTLRCSPISGHKSVSWYQQVLGQGPQFIFQYYEKEERGRGNFPDRFSARQFPNYSSELNVNALLLGDSALYLCASSFLSSTDTQYFGPGTRLTVL.

This clone was detected once. The chain combines TRBV2 with TRBJ2-7, with D perhaps TRBD2 (5 bases). Germline V gene data show CDR1 as SNHLY and CDR2 as FYNNEI. This CDR3 spans 15 amino acids. V lost 6 bases and J 2 bases, leaving 17 bases between the germline ends. This CDR3 is CASSEGTVMTYEQYF. The CDR3 DNA sequence: TGTGCCAGCAGCGAGGGCACTGTGATGACCTACGAGCAGTACTTC.

V gene TRBV29-1 combines with J gene TRBJ2-3, with D possibly called TRBD1 or TRBD2 (5 bases each). Trimming pared 4 bases from V and 4 bases from J, leaving 24 bases between. CDR3 length equals 17 residues. Germline values: CDR1 SQVTM, CDR2 ANQGSEA. CDR3 DNA: TGCAGCGTTGTCCTGGGACCCCCCGCTGCTCATGCAGATACGCAGTATTTT. Translating it yields CSVVLGPPAAHADTQYF.

V and J are TRBV27 and TRBJ1-1, with 12 bases fitting TRBD1. J gave up 5 bases and V 4 bases, and 2 bases lay outside the gene matches. The CDR3 has 14 amino acids. The germline gives CDR1 MNHEY, CDR2 SMNVEV (reference sequence). CDR3 nucleotide sequence: TGTGCCAGCAGTTGGGGACAGGGGGCAACTGAAGCTTTCTTT. The encoded protein is CASSWGQGATEAFF.

The V and J genes are TRBV5-1 and TRBJ2-1; D possibly matches TRBD1 or TRBD2 (6 bases each). From germline, CDR1 is SGHRS and CDR2 YFSETQ. The V end lost 0 bases, the J end lost 4 bases, and 17 bases lay between the germline ends. There are 17 residues in the CDR3. Here the CDR3 DNA reads TGCGCCAGCAGCTTGGGGGAGGACAGTCAATATTACAATGAGCAGTTCTTC. It codes for CASSLGEDSQYYNEQFF.

The chain joins TRBV9 to TRBJ2-3; 8 bases are shared with TRBD2. With 3 bases clipped from V and 5 bases from J, the junction kept 8 bases outside the gene matches. The CDR3 extends over 15 amino acids. Germline V gene data show CDR1 as SGDLS and CDR2 as YYNGEE. The CDR3 DNA sequence: TGTGCCAGCAGCGCGGGACTAGAGGTAGGAGATACGCAGTATTTT. This encodes CASSAGLEVGDTQYF.

This chain links TRBV7-9 with TRBJ2-7; 10 nucleotides match TRBD1. After removal of 3 bases from V and 3 bases from J, the junction contained 17 bases not matched to a gene. From germline, CDR1 is SEHNR and CDR2 FQNEAQ (reference sequence). The CDR3 covers 19 residues. The CDR3: CASSFPKPRAGTGVYEQYF. The CDR3, as DNA: TGTGCCAGCAGCTTCCCAAAACCGAGGGCCGGGACAGGGGTCTACGAGCAGTACTTC.

The chain links TRBV19 to TRBJ1-2, with D perhaps TRBD1 (6 bases). CDR1 and CDR2 (germline): LNHDA, SQIVND (reference sequence). The ends were cut back, 8 bases at V and 6 bases at J, with 16 bases in the middle. The CDR3 loop spans 13 amino acids. The CDR3 loop reads CASALRQGHGYTF. The CDR3 DNA sequence: TGTGCCAGTGCTTTAAGGCAGGGGCATGGCTACACCTTC.

V gene TRBV6-5 combines with J gene TRBJ2-7; 9 nucleotides line up with TRBD1. CDR1 MNHEY and CDR2 SVGAGI come from the germline V gene. The CDR3 has 14 amino acids. Unmatched junction bases numbered 4, after V lost 3 bases and J lost 4 bases. CDR3 amino acids: CASSYIGQGYEQYF. The DNA of the CDR3 is TGTGCCAGCAGTTATATCGGACAGGGGTACGAGCAGTACTTC.

This chain connects TRBV2 to TRBJ1-3; the D gene is possibly TRBD1 (5 bases). Trimming stripped 6 bases from V and 2 bases from J, with 5 bases between. CDR1 is SNHLY, CDR2 FYNNEI, per germline. The CDR3 is 12 amino acids. The CDR3 reads CASRGAGNTIYF. As DNA, the CDR3 is TGTGCCAGCAGGGGGGCTGGAAACACCATATATTTT.

CDR3 nucleotides: TGTGCCAGTAGTGCCCAAACACGGGGCTCCGGGGAGCTGTTTTTT. This gives the protein CASSAQTRGSGELFF. The rearrangement uses TRBV19 and TRBJ2-2; D could derive from TRBD1 or TRBD2 (5 bases each). The CDR3 has 15 amino acids. In germline, CDR1 is LNHDA, CDR2 SQIVND (reference sequence). V was clipped by 5 bases and J by 6 bases, with 16 bases between them.

The chain employs TRBV5-4 and TRBJ2-1, with 10 bases lining up with TRBD2. From germline, CDR1 is SGHNT and CDR2 YYREEE (reference sequence). Losses at the gene ends were 0 bases for V and 9 bases for J; bases not matched to a gene: 6. There are 15 residues in the CDR3. This CDR3 is CASSLAIAGGLEQFF. The CDR3, as DNA: TGTGCCAGCAGCTTGGCGATAGCGGGAGGTCTTGAGCAGTTCTTC.

The V and J genes are TRBV10-1 and TRBJ2-7; D uncertain. CDR3 length: 13 amino acids. V was shortened by 8 bases and J by 2 bases, with 13 bases between the two germline ends. In germline, CDR1 is WNHNN, CDR2 SYGVQD (reference sequence). CDR3 in amino acids: CASFPPGAYEQYF. The CDR3 nucleotides are TGCGCCAGCTTCCCGCCGGGCGCCTACGAGCAGTACTTC.

The chain uses TRBV28 and TRBJ1-5, with D possibly being TRBD1 (5 bases). In germline, CDR1 is MDHEN, CDR2 SYDVKM. This CDR3 is 16 amino acids long. V lost 2 bases to trimming and J lost 0 bases, with 11 bases between them. The CDR3, as DNA: TGTGCCAGCAGTTTAGGGGGGTGGAATAGCAATCAGCCCCAGCATTTT. Translation: CASSLGGWNSNQPQHF.

The chain recombines TRBV30 with TRBJ1-4; D is uncertain. The V gene's germline CDR1 is GTSNPN and CDR2 SVGIG (reference sequence). CDR3 size: 15 residues. Trimming shortened V by 1 base and J by 5 bases, and 14 bases separated the two germline ends. The CDR3 spells CAWSADNLGNEKLFF. In nucleotides, the CDR3 is TGTGCCTGGAGTGCCGACAACCTCGGGAATGAAAAACTGTTTTTT.

This clone was seen a few times. The chain joins TRBV2 to TRBJ2-3; 8 bases fit TRBD1. V shed 8 bases and J 0 bases; nucleotides not matched to a gene: 7. Looked up from germline, CDR1 is SNHLY and CDR2 is FYNNEI. The CDR3 extends over 15 amino acids. CDR3 DNA: TGTGCCAGCCGTAGAGGACAGGGTAGCACAGATACGCAGTATTTT. This codes for CASRRGQGSTDTQYF. The variable domain in full, completed from reference TRBV2 and TRBJ2-3, reads EPEVTQTPSHQVTQMGQEVILRCVPISNHLYFYWYRQILGQKVEFLVSFYNNEISEKSEIFDDQFSVERPDGSNFTLKIRSTKLEDSAMYFCASRRGQGSTDTQYFGPGTRLTVL.

The chain has TRBV28 and TRBJ2-1; unclear D gene. Germline CDR1 reads MDHEN; CDR2 reads SYDVKM. The CDR3 loop spans 17 amino acids. Trimming cost V 5 bases and J 0 bases, with 17 bases left between them. DNA for the CDR3: TGTGCCAGCAGTGTACCCTTCTACCGAAGCTCCTACAATGAGCAGTTCTTC. It is translated as CASSVPFYRSSYNEQFF.

The chain carries TRBV7-9 and TRBJ2-3; D unresolved. V lost 5 bases to trimming and J lost 7 bases, with 4 bases between them. From germline, CDR1 is SEHNR and CDR2 FQNEAQ (reference sequence). CDR3 length equals 10 residues. CDR3 in DNA: TGTGCCAGCAGCACTCATACGCAGTATTTT. Amino acids: CASSTHTQYF.

A single count supports this clone. The V call is TRBV28, the J call TRBJ2-3; 7 bases align to TRBD2. CDR1 and CDR2 from the germline V gene are MDHEN and SYDVKM. V shed 6 bases and J 3 bases; nucleotides not matched to a gene: 9. The CDR3 consists of 15 residues. CDR3 bases: TGTGCCAGCAGGTGGGGGAGGGGTGGAACAGATACGCAGTATTTT. It is translated as CASRWGRGGTDTQYF. The full variable domain, rest sourced from reference TRBV28 and TRBJ2-3, is DVKVTQSSRYLVKRTGEKVFLECVQDMDHENMFWYRQDPGLGLRLIYFSYDVKMKEKGDIPEGYSVSREKKERFSLILESASTNQTSMYLCASRWGRGGTDTQYFGPGTRLTVL.

This chain connects TRBV5-1 to TRBJ2-2, with D perhaps matching TRBD2 (5 bases). Germline-derived CDR1 and CDR2 are SGHRS and YFSETQ. The CDR3 extends over 14 amino acids. Trimming took 3 bases from V and 5 from J, leaving 11 bases between them. As DNA, the CDR3 is TGCGCCAGCAGCTCGAGGACTGTGACCGGGGAGCTGTTTTTT. Translating gives CASSSRTVTGELFF.

This clone was found once. J is TRBJ2-5 and V is TRBV20-1; no clear D. Germline loops: CDR1 DFQATT, CDR2 SNEGSKA (reference sequence). With 6 bases removed from V and 2 bases from J, the gap between germline ends came to 7 bases. This CDR3 region has 11 residues. CDR3 coding DNA: TGCAGTGCCGAGGAACAAGAGACCCAGTACTTC. Translation: CSAEEQETQYF.

The rearrangement links TRBV18 to TRBJ2-7, with D perhaps matching TRBD2 (6 bases). V was clipped by 2 bases and J by 1 base, with 12 bases between them. The CDR3 has 15 residues. CDR1 KGHSH and CDR2 LQKENI come from the germline V gene. The CDR3 is CASSPVGGKSYEQYF. As DNA, the CDR3 is TGTGCCAGCTCACCAGTGGGGGGAAAGTCCTACGAGCAGTACTTC.

The chain combines TRBV9 with TRBJ2-7; maybe TRBD1 (6 bases). The V end was cut by 0 bases, the J end by 6 bases, with 13 bases between. There are 14 residues in the CDR3. Germline CDR1 is SGDLS and CDR2 is YYNGEE. The CDR3 nucleotides read TGTGCCAGCAGCGTAGCGGTCAGGGGAAGCGAGCAGTACTTC. It codes for CASSVAVRGSEQYF.

In this sample, this clone turned up a few times. The chain joins TRBV6-5 to TRBJ1-1, with 7 bases fitting TRBD1. Germline CDR1 reads MNHEY; CDR2 reads SVGAGI. The V and J ends lost 6 bases and 1 base, in that order; junction bases with no gene match: 8. This CDR3 spans 15 amino acids. DNA for the CDR3: TGTGCCAGCAGGAAACAGGGGAGGGGGAACACTGAAGCTTTCTTT. It translates to CASRKQGRGNTEAFF.

The chain links TRBV7-2 to TRBJ2-7, with 8 positions matching TRBD1. Germline-derived CDR1 and CDR2 are SGHTA and FQGNSA. The J segment lost 4 bases and the V segment lost 1 base, leaving 6 bases of the junction unmatched. The CDR3 consists of 15 residues. CDR3 in amino acids: CASSLVGTGSYEQYF. The CDR3 region has the DNA TGTGCCAGCAGCTTAGTGGGGACAGGATCGTACGAGCAGTACTTC.

The V and J genes are TRBV4-1 and TRBJ2-7, with D unresolved. Between the trimmed V and J ends, which lost 7 bases and 2 bases, there was a span of 21 bases. The germline V gene has CDR1 MGHRA and CDR2 YSYEKL. This CDR3 has 16 amino acids. Written as DNA, the CDR3 is TGCGCCAGCACCCCTTTCATAGAGTCCGAAGCCTACGAGCAGTACTTC. Translation: CASTPFIESEAYEQYF.

J is TRBJ2-1 and V is TRBV5-6, with D tentatively TRBD2 (6 bases). V was trimmed by 0 bases and J by 8 bases, leaving 21 bases between them. The CDR3 extends over 17 amino acids. Germline CDR1 reads SGHDT; CDR2 reads YYEEEE. CDR3 nucleotides: TGTGCCAGCAGCTTGGTTTCCCGACTAGGTTTTGTCTATGAGCAGTTCTTC. This codes for CASSLVSRLGFVYEQFF.

The chain uses TRBV14 and TRBJ2-3, with D possibly TRBD1 on 8 matching bases. CDR1 is SGHDN, CDR2 FVKESK, per germline. This CDR3 contains 16 residues. Trimming removed 3 bases from V and 2 bases from J, with 15 bases in between. In DNA form, the CDR3 reads TGTGCCAGCAGCCAGGGGGGGACAGGCTCCACAGATACGCAGTATTTT. Translated, it gives CASSQGGTGSTDTQYF.